Presented here are 32 T cell receptor beta chains from one specimen sequenced in a study of identical twins. Each CDR3 protein gets one entry after TCRdb re-called the 5' RACE reads with MiXCR. There are about 530,000 distinct CDR3 sequences in the sample; 15% occur only once, and roughly 0.4% lies in the top ten. These records were also assigned to another study, of yellow fever vaccine responses in identical twins.

Sequencing used CD4+ T cells sorted from blood. The receptors come from a woman aged 18 to 35 in good health.

The chain's CDR3 is CAITRGVDYEQYF. The CDR3 DNA is TGTGCCATCACGAGGGGGGTAGACTACGAGCAGTACTTC. The genes are TRBV10-3 and TRBJ2-7; the D gene could be TRBD1 or TRBD2 (6 bases each). CDR1 and CDR2 (germline): ENHRY, SYGVKD. The CDR3 has 13 amino acids. V dropped 7 bases and J dropped 3 bases, with 13 bases sitting between them.

V gene TRBV20-1 combines with J gene TRBJ1-5, with TRBD1 matching over 9 bases. Germline CDR1 DFQATT, CDR2 SNEGSKA (reference sequence). This CDR3 spans 14 amino acids. V gave up 2 bases and J gave up 6 bases; unmatched junction bases: 5. CDR3 sequence: CSARSPTGGQPQHF. The DNA for the CDR3 is TGCAGTGCTAGATCGCCGACAGGGGGTCAGCCCCAGCATTTT.

CDR3 nucleotides: TGTGCCAGCAGTTACGGGACTAGCGGGAGAAGGGTCGCAGATACGCAGTATTTT. It is translated as CASSYGTSGRRVADTQYF. V gene TRBV6-2 or TRBV6-3 combines with J gene TRBJ2-3; 14 nucleotides agree with TRBD2. The V gene's germline CDR1 is MNHEY and CDR2 SVGEGT. This CDR3 is 18 amino acids long. The V segment lost 2 bases and the J segment 4 bases; nucleotides outside the gene matches: 8.

V gene TRBV24-1 combines with J gene TRBJ2-5; 10 bases are a match to TRBD2. The V segment lost 2 bases and the J segment 2 bases; nucleotides outside the gene matches: 7. The CDR3 length is 17 residues. CDR1 is KGHDR, CDR2 SFDVKD, per germline. The CDR3 DNA reads as TGTGCCACCAGTGATTCGCTAGCGGGAGTCCTGCAAGAGACCCAGTACTTC. It is translated as CATSDSLAGVLQETQYF.

Comments on this clonotype: No DNA is shown, since the ends of the CDR3 on it are uncertain; the CDR3 is the one TCRdb lists. The chain employs TRBV20-1 and TRBJ1-2. The germline gives CDR1 DFQATT, CDR2 SNEGSKA (reference sequence). The CDR3 sequence runs 11 residues, both termini included. CDR3 protein: CSTSGSYGYTF.

This clonotype was detected a few times. The chain employs TRBV29-1 and TRBJ1-4; D might be TRBD1 (6 bases). The length of the CDR3 is 15 residues. V gave up 3 bases and J gave up 8 bases, with 19 bases separating them. Germline V gives CDR1 SQVTM, CDR2 ANQGSEA. The CDR3 DNA is TGCAGCGTTGACCCGGGAGGGGGATACGGGGAAAAACTGTTTTTT. It specifies CSVDPGGGYGEKLFF.

This chain joins TRBV27 and TRBJ2-3; 7 bases fit TRBD1. The ends lost 7 bases at V and 5 bases at J; junction bases unmatched: 12. This CDR3 spans 15 amino acids. Germline CDR1 and CDR2: MNHEY and SMNVEV (reference sequence). The CDR3: CASKPSDRRGDTQYF. As DNA, the CDR3 is TGTGCCAGCAAACCCTCGGACAGGAGAGGAGATACGCAGTATTTT.

V gene TRBV12-3 or TRBV12-4 combines with J gene TRBJ2-5; D call uncertain. The V end lost 3 bases, the J end lost 7 bases, and 15 bases lay between the germline ends. The CDR3 length is 14 residues. The CDR3 spells CASSFSWASWTQYF. The CDR3, as DNA: TGTGCCAGCAGTTTCAGTTGGGCGAGTTGGACCCAGTACTTC.

A few counts support this clonotype. The V and J genes are TRBV20-1 and TRBJ2-7, with 9 bases matching TRBD1. The CDR3 loop spans 14 amino acids. The germline gives CDR1 DFQATT, CDR2 SNEGSKA (reference sequence). With V trimmed by 4 bases and J by 4 bases, 8 bases remained unmatched. CDR3 residues: CSATRDRDLYEQYV. CDR3 DNA sequence: TGCAGTGCTACCCGGGACAGGGACCTATACGAGCAGTACGTC.

Many counts were recorded for this clonotype. The V gene is TRBV7-9, the J gene TRBJ2-2, with D unresolved. This CDR3 comprises 14 residues. V was pared by 4 bases and J by 1 base, with 7 bases between. Germline V gene sequence: CDR1 SEHNR, CDR2 FQNEAQ (reference sequence). The CDR3 is CASSSSGNTGELFF. DNA for the CDR3: TGTGCCAGCAGCTCATCAGGGAACACCGGGGAGCTGTTTTTT. Supplemented by reference TRBV7-9 and TRBJ2-2, the full variable domain reads DTGVSQNPRHKITKRGQNVTFRCDPISEHNRLYWYRQTLGQGPEFLTYFQNEAQLEKSRLLSDRFSAERPKGSFSTLEIQRTEQGDSAMYLCASSSSGNTGELFFGEGSRLTVL.

This clonotype was observed a handful of times. This chain connects TRBV29-1 to TRBJ1-1; tentative D call: TRBD1 (6 bases). Germline assignment: CDR1 SQVTM and CDR2 ANQGSEA. The CDR3 totals 14 residues. Trimming took off 7 bases at V and 0 bases at J, with 15 bases between the two ends. CDR3 amino acids: CSAGGGDMNTEAFF. The CDR3 DNA sequence: TGCAGCGCCGGAGGGGGGGATATGAACACTGAAGCTTTCTTT.

This clonotype has at least ten counts. The chain couples TRBV9 to TRBJ2-1; D unresolved. The CDR3 has 17 amino acids. V was pared by 0 bases and J by 0 bases, with 13 bases between. Germline assignment: CDR1 SGDLS and CDR2 YYNGEE. CDR3 sequence reads: CASSVGGLMSSYNEQFF. The CDR3 DNA reads TGTGCCAGCAGCGTAGGTGGGTTAATGAGCTCCTACAATGAGCAGTTCTTC.

The chain couples TRBV28 to TRBJ2-5; no definite D call. This CDR3 contains 17 residues. Trimming left V 6 bases short and J 1 base short, with 21 bases between. CDR1 and CDR2 from the germline V gene are MDHEN and SYDVKM. The CDR3 DNA reads as TGTGCCAGCAGGAACCAATCTCCCCGGTGGAGCCAAGAGACCCAGTACTTC. This encodes CASRNQSPRWSQETQYF.

This clonotype has more than one count but fewer than ten. The J gene is TRBJ2-1, the V gene TRBV10-1; a weak D match, TRBD2 (6 bases). Trimming removed 6 bases from V and 7 bases from J, with 13 bases in between. Germline CDR1 is WNHNN and CDR2 is SYGVQD (reference sequence). CDR3 length equals 13 residues. This CDR3 is CASRLAGSNEQFF. The CDR3 DNA sequence: TGCGCCAGCAGACTAGCCGGCTCGAATGAGCAGTTCTTC.

This chain links TRBV18 with TRBJ2-2; possible D gene TRBD1, 6 bases. Germline V gene data show CDR1 as KGHSH and CDR2 as LQKENI. V lost 0 bases to trimming and J lost 0 bases, with 20 bases between them. The CDR3 consists of 20 residues. The chain's CDR3 is CASSPPWSGATRANTGELFF. Here the CDR3 DNA reads TGTGCCAGCTCACCACCGTGGTCAGGGGCCACCAGAGCGAACACCGGGGAGCTGTTTTTT. Using reference TRBV18 and TRBJ2-2 for the parts outside the CDR3, the full variable domain is NAGVMQNPRHLVRRRGQEARLRCSPMKGHSHVYWYRQLPEEGLKFMVYLQKENIIDESGMPKERFSAEFPKEGPSILRIQQVVRGDSAAYFCASSPPWSGATRANTGELFFGEGSRLTVL.

The chain links TRBV12-3 or TRBV12-4 to TRBJ2-3; TRBD1 matches at 7 bases. The CDR3 covers 16 residues. V lost 5 bases to trimming and J lost 0 bases; unmatched junction nucleotides: 8. Here the CDR3 reads CASSTVTGKSTDTQYF. DNA of the CDR3: TGTGCCAGCAGTACCGTGACAGGGAAAAGCACAGATACGCAGTATTTT.

This rearrangement joins TRBV12-3 or TRBV12-4 to TRBJ2-2; no clear D gene. V shed 4 bases and J shed 5 bases, with 14 bases lying between them. CDR3 size: 15 residues. In nucleotides, the CDR3 is TGTGCCAGCAGTTACAAAGGAAAAGGAACCGGGGAGCTGTTTTTT. It yields the protein CASSYKGKGTGELFF.

This clonotype was counted a few times. This chain uses TRBV5-5 with TRBJ2-7, with D hard to call. V gave up 4 bases and J gave up 3 bases, with 11 bases separating them. The CDR3 sequence is 13 residues long. CDR1 is SGHKS, CDR2 YYEKEE, per germline (reference sequence). CDR3 bases: TGTGCCAGCAGCCCCGACCCGAGCTACGAGCAGTACGTC. Translated, it gives CASSPDPSYEQYV.

The chain carries TRBV2 and TRBJ2-3; D gene unclear. The CDR3 loop spans 14 amino acids. Trimming took 4 bases from V and 2 from J, leaving 10 bases between them. Germline CDR1 is SNHLY and CDR2 is FYNNEI. The CDR3 here is CASSAQVFTDTQYF. The CDR3 DNA sequence: TGTGCCAGCAGTGCCCAGGTTTTCACAGATACGCAGTATTTT.

This clonotype was found many times. The chain carries TRBV29-1 and TRBJ2-7, with unresolved D. The CDR3 contains 11 residues. V was cut by 6 bases and J by 0 bases, with 6 bases left in between. The germline V gene has CDR1 SQVTM and CDR2 ANQGSEA. In DNA form, the CDR3 reads TGCAGCGTGGTTAGCTCCTACGAGCAGTACGTC. Translation gives CSVVSSYEQYV.

This clonotype was counted a few times. The chain is built from TRBV20-1 and TRBJ2-7; unclear D gene. This CDR3 contains 13 residues. Germline loops: CDR1 DFQATT, CDR2 SNEGSKA (reference sequence). V lost 3 bases and J 3 bases, leaving 12 bases between the germline ends. CDR3 coding DNA: TGCAGTGCTAGGCCCAGGTCATACTACGAGCAGTACGTC. Amino acids: CSARPRSYYEQYV.

This clonotype was counted only a few times. DNA for the CDR3: TGCAGTGCTAGTCAACAGAGCAATCAGCCCCAGCATTTT. It translates to CSASQQSNQPQHF. The chain uses TRBV20-1 and TRBJ1-5; D uncertain. The V and J ends lost 3 bases and 1 base respectively, with 7 bases between them. The CDR3 covers 13 residues. Germline CDR1 reads DFQATT; CDR2 reads SNEGSKA (reference sequence).

The chain carries TRBV4-1 and TRBJ2-1, with a weak D call TRBD2 (5 bases). The CDR3 totals 14 residues. Trimming cost V 6 bases and J 8 bases, with 17 bases left between them. Germline V lookup: CDR1 MGHRA, CDR2 YSYEKL. CDR3: CASSHLRGNDEQFF. CDR3 DNA: TGCGCCAGCAGTCACCTCCGGGGTAACGATGAGCAGTTCTTC.

The chain joins TRBV6-6 to TRBJ2-4; 8 bases fit TRBD1. Germline V CDR1 and CDR2: MNHNY, SVGAGI (reference sequence). V lost 6 bases and J lost 8; bases outside the gene matches: 3. This CDR3 is 12 amino acids long. CDR3 loop: CASRADRDIQYF. In DNA, the CDR3 is TGTGCCAGCAGGGCGGACAGGGACATTCAGTACTTC.

At least ten counts were recorded for this clonotype. The chain is built from TRBV12-3 or TRBV12-4 and TRBJ2-7, with TRBD2 matching over 8 bases. V shed 2 bases and J 7 bases; nucleotides not matched to a gene: 7. This CDR3 comprises 14 residues. The DNA of the CDR3 is TGTGCCAGCAGTTTAAGGGGGACTAGTGAAGAGCAGTACTTC. Amino acids: CASSLRGTSEEQYF.

The chain links TRBV11-2 to TRBJ2-3; D unclear. Germline V gene data show CDR1 as SGHAT and CDR2 as FQNNGV. Trimming took 2 bases from V and 11 from J, leaving 8 bases between them. CDR3 length: 11 residues. CDR3 bases: TGTGCCAGCAGCTTATTCGAGGTGCAGTATTTT. This encodes CASSLFEVQYF. Variable domain in full (rest from reference TRBV11-2 and TRBJ2-3): EAGVAQSPRYKIIEKRQSVAFWCNPISGHATLYWYQQILGQGPKLLIQFQNNGVVDDSQLPKDRFSAERLKGVDSTLKIQPAKLEDSAVYLCASSLFEVQYFGPGTRLTVL.

This clonotype was seen at least ten times. V usage is TRBV10-3 and J usage is TRBJ2-3; 7 nucleotides align to TRBD1. V lost 6 bases, J lost 2 bases, and 8 bases stayed unmatched. The CDR3 contains 15 residues. Germline loops: CDR1 ENHRY, CDR2 SYGVKD. The CDR3 region has the DNA TGTGCCATCAGCGCTACCGGGACAGACACAGATACGCAGTATTTT. Translated: CAISATGTDTDTQYF.

This clonotype was seen many times. V and J are TRBV12-3 or TRBV12-4 and TRBJ2-2; 11 bases fit TRBD2. This CDR3 has 16 residues. Trimming took 4 bases from V and 2 from J; bases not matched to a gene: 3. The CDR3 DNA follows: TGTGCCAGCAGTTACCTAGCGGGAGGTAACACCGGGGAGCTGTTTTTT. Translation gives CASSYLAGGNTGELFF.

This chain links TRBV24-1 with TRBJ2-3, with 9 bases fitting TRBD2. CDR1 and CDR2 from the germline V gene are KGHDR and SFDVKD. This CDR3 region has 18 residues. J was trimmed by 0 bases and V by 2 bases; bases with no gene match: 8. This CDR3 is CATSDSLLAGLSTDTQYF. The CDR3 coding sequence is TGTGCCACCAGTGATTCTCTCCTAGCGGGGCTTAGCACAGATACGCAGTATTTT.

The chain recombines TRBV20-1 with TRBJ1-5, with D maybe TRBD1 (5 bases). CDR3 length: 14 amino acids. Germline V CDR1 and CDR2: DFQATT, SNEGSKA (reference sequence). Trimming took 8 bases from V and 4 from J, leaving 18 bases between them. This CDR3 reads CSSSGAGLNQPQHF. CDR3 nucleotide sequence: TGCAGTTCTTCCGGGGCGGGTCTTAATCAGCCCCAGCATTTT.

The chain has TRBV5-1 and TRBJ2-2; D may be TRBD2 (6 bases). Trimming took off 0 bases at V and 3 bases at J, with 18 bases between the two ends. This CDR3 has 18 residues. Germline V gives CDR1 SGHRS, CDR2 YFSETQ. CDR3 loop: CASSLDAPGGTHTGELFF. CDR3 nucleotides: TGCGCCAGCAGCTTGGATGCCCCCGGCGGGACGCACACCGGGGAGCTGTTTTTT.

This chain uses TRBV4-1 with TRBJ2-1, with 13 nucleotides matching TRBD2. Germline V gene sequence: CDR1 MGHRA, CDR2 YSYEKL. The CDR3 has 16 amino acids. V shed 2 bases and J 5 bases; nucleotides not matched to a gene: 3. The DNA of the CDR3 is TGCGCCAGCAGCCAACCTACTAGCGGGAGGGACAATGAGCAGTTCTTC. Translating gives CASSQPTSGRDNEQFF.